This T cell receptor beta chain originates from a study of blood T cells in healthy people across ages (dated by TCRdb to about 2015). Describing the broader study: In model experiments, roughly one uniquely barcoded TCR beta cDNA molecule per two T cells was captured by template switching. Using deep sequencing normalized with unique cDNA molecular identifiers, the study measured how TCR beta repertoire diversity changes with age. Four age groups were formed from the donors: young (average approximately 15 years), middle-aged (approximately 42), aged (about 62) and long-lived (roughly 81). To avoid experimental bias, donors of different ages were spread randomly across the sequencing lanes. For two donors (one aged 18 to 30 and one aged 80 or older), the study analyzed two additional independent replicas of 1 million unique cDNA reads from the same blood draw. General findings and caveats noted by the study authors: Estimates of total diversity from one million sequenced T cells were regarded as lower bounds and underestimates. Compared with the aged group, more naive CD4+ T cells, fewer expanded clones and increased TCR diversity were shown by the long-lived group, suggesting age selection. Because donor CMV infection status was unknown, age-related changes in expanded clonotypes were potentially confounded. Observed TCR beta diversity correlated strongly with the percentage of naive T cells measured by flow cytometry. Since profiling was done on bulk unsorted PBMCs, naive and antigen-experienced compartments could not be conclusively compared. As age increased, observed TCR beta diversity per million T cells dropped in a roughly linear way, and a significant reduction was already evident by age 40.

The donors were under 40 Caucasian individuals from Russia, aged roughly 6 to 90 years, who were systemically healthy. Each donor gave ten milliliters of peripheral blood, collected into EDTA-treated Vacutainer tubes. Ficoll-Paque density-gradient centrifugation was used to isolate PBMCs, with at least 7 million per sample. Total RNA was extracted from PBMCs with Trizol reagent, with at least 6 micrograms obtained per sample. For every donor, an aliquot of PBMCs went through flow cytometry to measure the percentages of naive CD45RAhigh/CD27high T cells. The sample holds a few counts of this clonotype. Its binding antigen is unknown. Nothing much larger sits one base from this clone, and base qualities are not available. The method behind the library was 5' RACE. The instrument given in TCRdb is Illumina HiSeq 2500. A second 7 to 11 cycle PCR used a sample-barcoded 5' primer and a J-beta primer mix. A template-switch 5' adaptor carrying 12 random nucleotides introduced a unique molecular identifier onto each TCR beta cDNA molecule. Each sample yielded at least 2.5 million CDR3-containing paired-end reads. First-strand cDNA was synthesized from all RNA with the Mint cDNA synthesis kit, primed by a TRBC-specific oligonucleotide. All cDNA was treated with uracil-DNA glycosylase and then went through a first 18-cycle PCR with the universal primers M1SS and BC2_uni_R. For the original study's pipeline: For normalization, 1 million high-quality reads, each with a distinct molecular identifier, were randomly selected from each sample. Reads with shared molecular identifiers were discarded instead of being binned into consensus sequences. MiTCR, with a Q25 quality threshold and the strictest error-elimination algorithm, was used for CDR3 identification, clonotype clustering and error correction. A nonparametric unseen species model with Euler transformation was used to estimate a lower bound on total TCR beta diversity. In TCRdb, the public reads were trimmed at Q25 with fastp and aligned with MiXCR, with productive beta chains retained. Under each unique CDR3 protein, matching rows form one entry showing the most common genes and DNA. These V and J calls originate from TCRdb's pipeline instead of the authors' own analysis. This sample gives about 970,000 distinct CDR3 sequences in total; approximately 50% of them show up just once. About 20% of the sample goes to the ten largest clones.

Sequences were obtained from blood. The sequence derives from a woman between 55 and 75 years old in good health.

CDR3 reads: CSAQTSALSYEQYF. Here is the DNA: TGCAGTGCCCAGACTAGCGCATTATCCTACGAGCAGTACTTC. The chain uses TRBV20-1 and TRBJ2-7; 8 bases in between match TRBD2. The CDR3, cysteine through phenylalanine, is 14 amino acids long. Here the CDR3 DNA is all that survives: 42 bases in frame from base 1. The germline V gene (reference sequence) supplies CDR1 DFQATT and CDR2 SNEGSKA. From V the trimming removes 6 bases and from J it removes 1 base, while the gene matches leave 8 bases of the junction unaccounted for.